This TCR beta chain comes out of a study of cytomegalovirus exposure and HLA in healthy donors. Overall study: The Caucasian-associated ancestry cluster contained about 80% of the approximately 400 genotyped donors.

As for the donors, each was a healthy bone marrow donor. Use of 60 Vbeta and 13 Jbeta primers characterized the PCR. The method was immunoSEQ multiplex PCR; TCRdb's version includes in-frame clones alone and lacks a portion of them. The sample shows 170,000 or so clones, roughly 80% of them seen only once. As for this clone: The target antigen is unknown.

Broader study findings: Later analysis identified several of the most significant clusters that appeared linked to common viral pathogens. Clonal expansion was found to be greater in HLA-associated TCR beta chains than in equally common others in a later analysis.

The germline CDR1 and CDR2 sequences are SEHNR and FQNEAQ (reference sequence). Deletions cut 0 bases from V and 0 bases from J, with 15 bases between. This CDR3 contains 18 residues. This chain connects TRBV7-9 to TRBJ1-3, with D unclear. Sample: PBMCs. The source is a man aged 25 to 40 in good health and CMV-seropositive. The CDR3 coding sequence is TGTGCCAGCAGCTTAGCGTTCGGAGAAGTTGCCTCTGGAAACACCATATATTTT. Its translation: CASSLAFGEVASGNTIYF.